This is a list of T cell receptor beta chains from one sample in a study of blood T cell repertoires in COVID-19. Clones were read by immunoSEQ multiplex PCR, and TCRdb kept only the in-frame ones, dropping some. The sample contains some 120,000 clones, around nine tenths of which appear only once. Sequenced sample: peripheral blood. These receptor sequences come from a human donor with active COVID-19. The donor label of this sample is uncertain. CDR3s include the opening cysteine and the closing phenylalanine or tryptophan. Fields, in order: V gene, D gene, clone size, J gene, CDR3 DNA, CDR3 protein. D genes are given only for firm matches. Expanded clones are given a class, and other clones once, few, many or no size at all.

>TRBV5-1|.|once|TRBJ1-1
TGCGCCAGCAGACCACTCACAGTAAACACTGAAGCTTTCTTT
CASRPLTVNTEAFF
>TRBV7-8|.|once|TRBJ2-2
TGTGCCAGCAGCTTTCTAACGGGTAACACCGGGGAGCTGTTTTTT
CASSFLTGNTGELFF
>TRBV18|TRBD1|.|TRBJ1-4
TGTGCCAGCTCACCACGGGGGCCAGGGGGAGAAAAACTGTTTTTT
CASSPRGPGGEKLFF
>TRBV30|TRBD1|.|TRBJ1-1
TGTGCCTGGAGTGCGATTCCGGGACAGGGGGCTACTGAAGCTTTCTTT
CAWSAIPGQGATEAFF
>TRBV5-5|.|.|TRBJ2-5
TGTGCCAGCAGCTTGGCCACGCGGGGTCAAGAGACCCAGTACTTC
CASSLATRGQETQYF
>TRBV5-6|TRBD1|.|TRBJ2-3
TGTGCCAGCAGCTTGGGGACAGGCCACACAGATACGCAGTATTTT
CASSLGTGHTDTQYF
>TRBV7-2|.|.|TRBJ2-1
TGTGCCAGCAGCTTAAAGGGGCAGTCCCCCTACAATGAGCAGTTCTTC
CASSLKGQSPYNEQFF
>TRBV7-6|TRBD2|.|TRBJ2-7
TGTGCCAGCAGCTTAGCGGCTAGCGGGGGGACGACCTACGAGCAGTACTTC
CASSLAASGGTTYEQYF
>TRBV11-2|.|.|TRBJ2-2
TGTGCCAGCAGCTCCCGGGGAGCGAACACCGGGGAGCTGTTTTTT
CASSSRGANTGELFF
>TRBV7-8|.|.|TRBJ2-7
TGTGCCAGCAGCGCCCGCGGGCAAAGCTACGAGCAGTACTTC
CASSARGQSYEQYF
>TRBV7-2|TRBD2|.|TRBJ2-7
TGTGCCAGCAGCTCCCCACAGAGACTAGCGAACTCCTACGAGCAGTACTTC
CASSSPQRLANSYEQYF
>TRBV5-4|TRBD1|.|TRBJ2-2
TGTGCCAGCAGACGAGGACAGGGAAGGGGAGTCGGGGAGCTGTTTTTT
CASRRGQGRGVGELFF
>TRBV5-1|TRBD1|.|TRBJ1-2
TGCGCCAGCAGCATAGACAGGGATGGCTACACCTTC
CASSIDRDGYTF
>TRBV28|TRBD1|.|TRBJ2-1
TGTGCCAGCAGCCCCGGACAGGGCTTGAGGAACCCCGGAGGAAGCTCCTACAATGAGCAGTTCTTC
CASSPGQGLRNPGGSSYNEQFF
>TRBV4-1|TRBD1|.|TRBJ1-5
TGCGCCAGCAGCCTAGAACAGGGGCGGGATCAGCCCCAGCATTTT
CASSLEQGRDQPQHF
>TRBV10-3|TRBD1|once|TRBJ2-3
TGTGCCACCTTGCGACAGGGTCAGACAGATACGCAGTATTTT
CATLRQGQTDTQYF
>TRBV24-1|.|.|TRBJ2-3
TGTGCCACCAGTGAACCGCCGGTAGATACGCAGTATTTT
CATSEPPVDTQYF
>TRBV6-5|TRBD2|.|TRBJ2-3
TGTGCCAGCTCCACTAGCGGGGGGCCGGATACGCAGTATTTT
CASSTSGGPDTQYF
>TRBV9|.|.|TRBJ2-3
TGTGCCAGCAGCTATTCAGGGGTAAATACGCAGTATTTT
CASSYSGVNTQYF
>TRBV2|TRBD2|.|TRBJ2-2
TGTGCCAGCAGTGAAGTCCCCCTAGCGGGGGGGACCGGGGAGCTGTTTTTT
CASSEVPLAGGTGELFF
>TRBV6-1|TRBD1|.|TRBJ2-2
TGTGCCAGCAGTGCGACAGGGGGCGCGTCCCAAACCGGGGAGCTGTTTTTT
CASSATGGASQTGELFF
>TRBV2|.|.|TRBJ2-1
TGTGCCAGCAGTGAAGACATTAGCTTGATAGGTGAGCAGTTCTTC
CASSEDISLIGEQFF
>TRBV7-9|TRBD2|.|TRBJ2-1
TGTGCCAGCAGCACCCCGGGACTAGCGGGGAGCTCCTACAATGAGCAGTTCTTC
CASSTPGLAGSSYNEQFF
>TRBV18|.|.|TRBJ1-4
TGTGCCAGCTCCCTCTCGCCGGGGAAAACTAATGAAAAACTGTTTTTT
CASSLSPGKTNEKLFF
>TRBV5-1|TRBD1|.|TRBJ1-1
TGCGCCAGCAGGAGGGCTTACAGGGGAAACACTGAAGCTTTCTTT
CASRRAYRGNTEAFF
>TRBV2|TRBD1|.|TRBJ2-2
TGTGCCAGCTGTCTACAAGGGACAGGGGTAGCCGGGGAGCTGTTTTTT
CASCLQGTGVAGELFF
>TRBV5-1|.|.|TRBJ1-6
TGCGCCAGCAGCTTGAACAGGGCTCGCACTACACCCCTCCACTTT
CASSLNRARTTPLHF
>TRBV27|.|.|TRBJ1-4
TGTGCCAGCAGTTCAGAGGGGGGGCTCGGGGAAAAACTGTTTTTT
CASSSEGGLGEKLFF
>TRBV19|TRBD1|.|TRBJ1-1
TGTGCCAGTAGTCTACGACAGGGACTCGGGAACACTGAAGCTTTCTTT
CASSLRQGLGNTEAFF
>TRBV6-5|.|.|TRBJ2-3
TGTGCCAGCAGTAACACAGGGAAAGATACGCAGTATTTT
CASSNTGKDTQYF
>TRBV7-9|.|.|TRBJ1-4
TGTGCCAGCAGGCGGGATGAAAAACTGTTTTTT
CASRRDEKLFF
>TRBV7-8|TRBD1|.|TRBJ2-5
TGTGCCAGCAGAAGGGACAGGGGGCTGGAGACCCAGTACTTC
CASRRDRGLETQYF
>TRBV28|TRBD1|.|TRBJ1-2
TGTGCCAGCAGGACACAGGGGGCTGACTATGGCTACACCTTC
CASRTQGADYGYTF
>TRBV4-3|TRBD1|.|TRBJ1-1
TGCGCCAGCAGCCAAGGAACAGGGGGCTGGAACACTGAAGCTTTCTTT
CASSQGTGGWNTEAFF
>TRBV28|.|once|TRBJ1-3
TGTGCCAGCCTATCGGTGTACTCTGGAAACACCATATATTTT
CASLSVYSGNTIYF
>TRBV15|.|.|TRBJ1-2
TGTGCCACCAGCACAATAGAATCACAGGGTACCACGGGCTACACCTTC
CATSTIESQGTTGYTF
>TRBV4-2|TRBD2|.|TRBJ2-3
TGTGCCAGCAGCCATGGATTGGCTAGCGGGGGGGCATATACGCAGTATTTT
CASSHGLASGGAYTQYF
>TRBV9|TRBD1|.|TRBJ2-5
TGTGCCAGCAGCCGGGACAGGCCCCAAGAGACCCAGTACTTC
CASSRDRPQETQYF
>TRBV21-1|.|once|TRBJ2-3
TGTGCCAGCAGCAAATTGGGGCAGTTCCTGGCAGATACGCAGTATTTT
CASSKLGQFLADTQYF
>TRBV11-2|TRBD1|.|TRBJ2-7
TGTGCCAGCAGAATGACAGGGTCCTACGAGCAGTACTTC
CASRMTGSYEQYF
>TRBV6-2/TRBV6-3|TRBD1|.|TRBJ2-7
TGTGCCAGCAGTTACTCTAGGTCTGGACAGGGAGTTTTCTACGAGCAGTACTTC
CASSYSRSGQGVFYEQYF
>TRBV24-1|TRBD1|few|TRBJ1-5
TGTGCCACCAGCGCGACCCAGGGGGCTGATCAGCCCCAGCATTTT
CATSATQGADQPQHF
>TRBV18|.|once|TRBJ1-5
TGTGCCAGCTCTCCTACGGTGAATAGCAATCAGCCCCAGCATTTT
CASSPTVNSNQPQHF
>TRBV7-6|.|.|TRBJ2-3
TGTGCCAGCAGCTTAGACCGACAGCGCACAGATACGCAGTATTTT
CASSLDRQRTDTQYF
>TRBV7-2|TRBD1|.|TRBJ2-7
TGTGCCAGCAGCTTACACGAGGGACAGGGATACCCCTACGAGCAGTACTTC
CASSLHEGQGYPYEQYF
>TRBV19|.|.|TRBJ2-3
TGTGCCAGTAGTATTATGGGGGGTACGCAGTATTTT
CASSIMGGTQYF
>TRBV6-5|TRBD1|.|TRBJ2-2
TGTGCCAGCAAAGGGACAGCGAACACCGGGGAGCTGTTTTTT
CASKGTANTGELFF
>TRBV9|.|.|TRBJ1-2
TGTGCCAGCAGCTTCCGGACAAGGGGCGGCTACACCTTC
CASSFRTRGGYTF
>TRBV5-1|TRBD1|.|TRBJ2-7
TGCGCCAGCAGCGGGGGACAGGGGTTCTACGAGCAGTACTTC
CASSGGQGFYEQYF
>TRBV28|TRBD2|.|TRBJ2-1
TGTGCCAGCAGTTTAAGGATTAGCGGGGGGTCTGGCAATGAGCAGTTCTTC
CASSLRISGGSGNEQFF
>TRBV27|.|few|TRBJ1-2
TGTGCCAGCAGTTTACGAGGGGGTAATGGCTACACCTTC
CASSLRGGNGYTF
>TRBV11-2|.|.|TRBJ2-7
TGTGCCAGCAGCTTAGGTCAGGTCTATGCCACTAGGTACTTC
CASSLGQVYATRYF
>TRBV2|TRBD1|.|TRBJ2-7
TGTGCCAGCAGCCGAGACAGGGTTGGCCAGTACTTC
CASSRDRVGQYF
>TRBV6-2/TRBV6-3|.|.|TRBJ1-5
TGTGCCAGCAGTCGACAGCCCCAATCATCCCAGCATTTT
CASSRQPQSSQHF
>TRBV29-1|TRBD1|once|TRBJ1-5
TGCAGCGTTGCCGACAGGGGGTCTCAGCCCCAGCATTTT
CSVADRGSQPQHF
>TRBV4-2|TRBD2|.|TRBJ2-3
TGTGCCAGCAGCCGCCGGACTAGCGGGGGGGAAGAGGGGACAGATACGCAGTATTTT
CASSRRTSGGEEGTDTQYF
>TRBV4-1|TRBD2|.|TRBJ2-7
TGCGCCAGCAGCCAAGGCCAGCGGGGGGTATTGGGAGAGCAGTACTTC
CASSQGQRGVLGEQYF